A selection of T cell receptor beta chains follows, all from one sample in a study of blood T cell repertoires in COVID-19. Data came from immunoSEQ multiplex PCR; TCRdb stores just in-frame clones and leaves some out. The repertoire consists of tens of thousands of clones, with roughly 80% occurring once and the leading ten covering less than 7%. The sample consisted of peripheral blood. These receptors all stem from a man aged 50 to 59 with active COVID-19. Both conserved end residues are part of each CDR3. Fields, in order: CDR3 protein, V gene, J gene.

cdr3_aa: CASSTSGRAGDTQYF
v_call: TRBV19
j_call: TRBJ2-3

cdr3_aa: CASSPTLGGGATDTQYF
v_call: TRBV18
j_call: TRBJ2-3

cdr3_aa: CASNRDRNEKLFF
v_call: TRBV19
j_call: TRBJ1-4

cdr3_aa: CASSPSGTGELFF
v_call: TRBV11-3
j_call: TRBJ2-2

cdr3_aa: CASSLGRGGSGETQYF
v_call: TRBV5-4
j_call: TRBJ2-5

cdr3_aa: CASSQTGTGSFQETQYF
v_call: TRBV4-2
j_call: TRBJ2-5

cdr3_aa: CASSPDRVPRLAKNIQYF
v_call: TRBV7-8
j_call: TRBJ2-4

cdr3_aa: CASSFTGTDNYGYTF
v_call: TRBV7-2
j_call: TRBJ1-2

cdr3_aa: CASSLDGTNEKLFF
v_call: TRBV7-9
j_call: TRBJ1-4

cdr3_aa: CATSRVDRVTYEQFF
v_call: TRBV15
j_call: TRBJ2-1

cdr3_aa: CASSSTSGVTYEQYF
v_call: TRBV5-5
j_call: TRBJ2-7

cdr3_aa: CASSELYNSPLHF
v_call: TRBV6-4
j_call: TRBJ1-6

cdr3_aa: CASSGGRGTEKLFF
v_call: TRBV5-1
j_call: TRBJ1-4

cdr3_aa: CASSSRQAVSYEQYF
v_call: TRBV5-1
j_call: TRBJ2-7

cdr3_aa: CASSLPRGDEQYF
v_call: TRBV5-4
j_call: TRBJ2-7

cdr3_aa: CASSSDTGGKLFF
v_call: TRBV11-2
j_call: TRBJ1-4

cdr3_aa: CASSLSREAPDTEAFF
v_call: TRBV7-9
j_call: TRBJ1-1

cdr3_aa: CASSLRPLSGGVGDTDTQYF
v_call: TRBV5-1
j_call: TRBJ2-3

cdr3_aa: CASSLLGGDEQFF
v_call: TRBV12-3/TRBV12-4
j_call: TRBJ2-1

cdr3_aa: CASRPQAYTGPIPSETQYF
v_call: TRBV6-4
j_call: TRBJ2-5

cdr3_aa: CASSLQTGISYEQYF
v_call: TRBV5-1
j_call: TRBJ2-7

cdr3_aa: CASSKGGSEKLFF
v_call: TRBV7-3
j_call: TRBJ1-4

cdr3_aa: CASSRTSGGASYNEQFF
v_call: TRBV3-1/TRBV3-2
j_call: TRBJ2-1

cdr3_aa: CASSRTGENTEAFF
v_call: TRBV7-9
j_call: TRBJ1-1

cdr3_aa: CASNPVGQSNSPLHF
v_call: TRBV6-5
j_call: TRBJ1-6

cdr3_aa: CASSLVHGEQFF
v_call: TRBV7-3
j_call: TRBJ2-1

cdr3_aa: CASSLGAGGGETQYF
v_call: TRBV7-7
j_call: TRBJ2-5

cdr3_aa: CASGGLAVGANVLTF
v_call: TRBV27
j_call: TRBJ2-6

cdr3_aa: CASSLDGRAGTSGGYTF
v_call: TRBV7-8
j_call: TRBJ1-2

cdr3_aa: CASSPSGGYEKLFF
v_call: TRBV18
j_call: TRBJ1-4

cdr3_aa: CASSAMSGGAADTQYF
v_call: TRBV7-3
j_call: TRBJ2-3

cdr3_aa: CASSFRTSGNSYEQYF
v_call: TRBV7-8
j_call: TRBJ2-7

cdr3_aa: CASSVASGSGYEQYF
v_call: TRBV9
j_call: TRBJ2-7

cdr3_aa: CASSLAFGIGNTEAFF
v_call: TRBV11-1
j_call: TRBJ1-1

cdr3_aa: CASSQRPGGETQYF
v_call: TRBV14
j_call: TRBJ2-5

cdr3_aa: CASSPQLQGAPEQYF
v_call: TRBV16
j_call: TRBJ2-7

cdr3_aa: CAWRGLGGYTF
v_call: TRBV30
j_call: TRBJ1-2

cdr3_aa: CASSPQSTGTGMRKTYEQYF
v_call: TRBV3-1/TRBV3-2
j_call: TRBJ2-7

cdr3_aa: CASSFGSGGMAEKLFF
v_call: TRBV5-4
j_call: TRBJ1-4

cdr3_aa: CASSLVRTSNTEAFF
v_call: TRBV11-2
j_call: TRBJ1-1

cdr3_aa: CASSRGTDQQETQYF
v_call: TRBV7-7
j_call: TRBJ2-5

cdr3_aa: CASSESNSGGTQFF
v_call: TRBV10-2
j_call: TRBJ2-1

cdr3_aa: CSVLRGYTGELFF
v_call: TRBV29-1
j_call: TRBJ2-2

cdr3_aa: CASRPRWASGDSSYEQYF
v_call: TRBV19
j_call: TRBJ2-7

cdr3_aa: CASSLDGGLMSSAEAFF
v_call: TRBV7-9
j_call: TRBJ1-1

cdr3_aa: CSVGGTGGGGYTF
v_call: TRBV29-1
j_call: TRBJ1-2

cdr3_aa: CASSRQGTYEQYF
v_call: TRBV7-2
j_call: TRBJ2-7

cdr3_aa: CASSFGQGTYEQYF
v_call: TRBV7-2
j_call: TRBJ2-7

cdr3_aa: CAGTGGYNEQFF
v_call: TRBV30
j_call: TRBJ2-1

cdr3_aa: CAWSDSSYGYTF
v_call: TRBV30
j_call: TRBJ1-2

cdr3_aa: CASSSGLARYNEQFF
v_call: TRBV7-9
j_call: TRBJ2-1

cdr3_aa: CTAGRGSDTQYF
v_call: TRBV29-1
j_call: TRBJ2-3

cdr3_aa: CASSYGQGVREQYF
v_call: TRBV6-2/TRBV6-3
j_call: TRBJ2-7

cdr3_aa: CASSMGTGTYEQYF
v_call: TRBV19
j_call: TRBJ2-7

cdr3_aa: CASSFSGQGRTSNQPQHF
v_call: TRBV28
j_call: TRBJ1-5

cdr3_aa: CASSRDRTGELFF
v_call: TRBV5-6
j_call: TRBJ2-2

cdr3_aa: CASSQEGQGNEKLFF
v_call: TRBV4-3
j_call: TRBJ1-4

cdr3_aa: CASSLLLAGTYEQYF
v_call: TRBV5-1
j_call: TRBJ2-7